The rows below give T cell receptor beta chains drawn from one sample of a study of cytomegalovirus exposure and HLA in healthy donors. Clones were read by immunoSEQ multiplex PCR, and TCRdb kept only the in-frame ones, dropping some. In the table there are roughly 190,000 clones, more than 75% of which are singletons. Sequenced: PBMCs. Every receptor here comes from a woman in her forties or fifties in good health and CMV-seronegative. The CDR3 runs from the conserved cysteine through the conserved F or W. The D gene is left open where the match is weak. Size tells how often a clone was seen (once, few, many) or the class of an expanded clone, and some rows leave it out.

cdr3_aa	cdr3_nt	v_call	j_call	d_call	clone_size
CASSFCGVLLSYEQYF	TGTGCCAGCAGCTTTTGCGGTGTGCTCCTCTCCTACGAGCAGTACTTC	TRBV11-3	TRBJ2-7	.	.
CATSRSSRPEQYF	TGTGCCACCAGCAGAAGTTCGCGGCCCGAGCAGTACTTC	TRBV15	TRBJ2-7	.	many
CASSVTGEVVF	TGTGCCAGCTCAGTGACAGGGGAGGTGGTCTTT	TRBV18	TRBJ1-1	TRBD1	.
CASSFRTDDNEQFF	TGTGCCAGCAGCTTCCGGACAGATGACAATGAGCAGTTCTTC	TRBV7-9	TRBJ2-1	.	few
CASSKTGLNTEAFF	TGCGCCAGCAGCAAGACAGGTCTGAACACTGAAGCTTTCTTT	TRBV5-1	TRBJ1-1	.	.
CASSFDPILNYGYTF	TGTGCCAGCAGCTTCGATCCCATACTTAACTATGGCTACACCTTC	TRBV5-6	TRBJ1-2	.	.
CASSYSGAGLNEKLFF	TGTGCCAGCAGTTACTCAGGGGCAGGGCTTAATGAAAAACTGTTTTTT	TRBV6-6	TRBJ1-4	.	.
CASSSTGYSGNTIYF	TGTGCCAGCAGCTCTACAGGGTACTCTGGAAACACCATATATTTT	TRBV7-2	TRBJ1-3	.	once
CASSERTGSWETQYF	TGTGCCAGCAGTGAGAGGACGGGGAGTTGGGAGACCCAGTACTTC	TRBV2	TRBJ2-5	.	.
CASSFSSDNQPQHF	TGTGCCAGCAGCTTCTCTTCAGATAATCAGCCCCAGCATTTT	TRBV7-2	TRBJ1-5	.	.
CAISDPNPGGSNYGYTF	TGTGCCATCAGCGATCCCAATCCGGGTGGAAGTAACTATGGCTACACCTTC	TRBV10-3	TRBJ1-2	.	.
CASSAGQGGYEQYF	TGTGCCAGCAGCGCGGGACAGGGTGGCTACGAGCAGTACTTC	TRBV5-4	TRBJ2-7	TRBD1	few
CASSLEDGYTF	TGTGCCAGCAGTTTAGAGGATGGCTACACCTTC	TRBV28	TRBJ1-2	.	.
CASALNGGTEAFF	TGTGCCAGTGCACTCAACGGGGGGACTGAAGCTTTCTTT	TRBV19	TRBJ1-1	.	.
CASSLPGQGSNTEAFF	TGTGCCAGCAGTCTACCCGGACAGGGGTCGAACACTGAAGCTTTCTTT	TRBV28	TRBJ1-1	TRBD1	.
CASSQENLPGGAEKQFF	TGCGCCAGCAGCCAAGAAAATCTTCCAGGGGGCGCAGAGAAGCAGTTCTTC	TRBV4-1	TRBJ2-1	TRBD1	.
CASSLGTSNEQFF	TGCGCCAGCAGCTTGGGGACTAGCAATGAGCAGTTCTTC	TRBV5-1	TRBJ2-1	TRBD2	few
CASSRSGTGGSEQYF	TGCGCCAGCAGCCGGAGCGGGACAGGGGGTTCCGAGCAGTACTTC	TRBV5-1	TRBJ2-7	TRBD1	.
CASSLFSGTGVREQYF	TGTGCCAGCAGTTTATTCTCCGGGACAGGGGTGAGGGAGCAGTACTTC	TRBV28	TRBJ2-7	TRBD1	.
CASSLARAAEAFF	TGTGCCAGCAGCTTAGCGCGGGCGGCTGAAGCTTTCTTT	TRBV7-2	TRBJ1-1	.	.
CASRQDRHKNIQYF	TGTGCCAGCAGACAGGACCGACACAAAAACATTCAGTACTTC	TRBV5-6	TRBJ2-4	.	few
CASSGRRQGQLQETQYF	TGTGCCAGCAGTGGGCGGCGGCAGGGACAACTCCAAGAGACCCAGTACTTC	TRBV25-1	TRBJ2-5	.	.
CASSLTGPANTEAFF	TGTGCCAGCAGCTTAACGGGGCCAGCGAACACTGAAGCTTTCTTT	TRBV7-3	TRBJ1-1	.	.
CAWGGDSHPGEQFF	TGTGCCTGGGGGGGGGACTCCCACCCCGGTGAGCAGTTCTTC	TRBV30	TRBJ2-1	TRBD2	.
CASSWGTGDYGYTF	TGTGCCAGCAGCTGGGGGACAGGCGACTATGGCTACACCTTC	TRBV5-5	TRBJ1-2	TRBD1	few
CASSPQAASGRTNNEQFF	TGTGCCAGCTCACCACAGGCGGCTAGCGGGAGAACGAACAATGAGCAGTTCTTC	TRBV18	TRBJ2-1	TRBD2	.
CASTTLRSSYNSPLHF	TGTGCCAGCACCACATTGCGGAGCTCCTATAATTCACCCCTCCACTTT	TRBV6-6	TRBJ1-6	.	.
CASSFYTGLNTGELFF	TGTGCCAGTAGTTTTTACACGGGTTTGAACACCGGGGAGCTGTTTTTT	TRBV19	TRBJ2-2	.	.
CASSPKDTGWSGGYTF	TGTGCCAGCAGCCCCAAGGACACAGGATGGTCTGGTGGCTACACCTTC	TRBV7-9	TRBJ1-2	.	.
CASSDGGGKLFF	TGTGCCAGCAGTGACGGAGGTGGGAAACTGTTTTTT	TRBV6-4	TRBJ1-4	.	.
CASSPGASPLHF	TGCGCCAGCAGCCCAGGGGCCTCACCCCTCCACTTT	TRBV4-1	TRBJ1-6	.	.
CASSPPGRGYGYTF	TGCGCCAGCAGCCCCCCAGGGAGGGGCTATGGCTACACCTTC	TRBV4-3	TRBJ1-2	.	few
CASIWSGDDTQYF	TGTGCCAGCATCTGGTCGGGGGACGATACGCAGTATTTT	TRBV5-6	TRBJ2-3	.	once
CASSESGRAYNEQFF	TGTGCCAGCAGTGAAAGCGGGAGGGCCTACAATGAGCAGTTCTTC	TRBV2	TRBJ2-1	TRBD2	.
CASSLREGNTEAFF	TGTGCCAGCAGCTTACGGGAGGGGAACACTGAAGCTTTCTTT	TRBV7-6	TRBJ1-1	.	.
CASSIRGGRSTGELFF	TGTGCCAGTAGTATAAGGGGGGGGCGCAGCACCGGGGAGCTGTTTTTT	TRBV19	TRBJ2-2	.	.
CAISESDGSSPRPSYNEQFF	TGTGCCATCAGTGAGTCGGACGGGAGCTCCCCAAGACCCTCCTACAATGAGCAGTTCTTC	TRBV10-3	TRBJ2-1	.	.
CASSLVSGNQPQHF	TGTGCCAGCAGCTTAGTATCAGGGAATCAGCCCCAGCATTTT	TRBV7-2	TRBJ1-5	.	few
CASSTKGGNTEAFF	TGTGCCAGCAGCACCAAAGGGGGGAACACTGAAGCTTTCTTT	TRBV11-3	TRBJ1-1	.	.
CASAFGLVKRTEAFF	TGTGCCAGCGCTTTCGGTCTAGTGAAGCGGACTGAAGCTTTCTTT	TRBV9	TRBJ1-1	.	.
CASSVYSYEQYF	TGTGCCAGCAGCGTATACAGCTACGAGCAGTACTTC	TRBV5-5	TRBJ2-7	.	once
CASSRRGGTTIGYGYTF	TGCGCCAGCAGCCGCCGAGGTGGCACAACTATCGGATATGGCTACACCTTC	TRBV5-1	TRBJ1-2	.	.
CASSQSRLNSPLHF	TGTGCCAGCAGTCAATCCAGACTTAATTCACCCCTCCACTTT	TRBV6-1	TRBJ1-6	.	.
CASSDGRATITEAFF	TGTGCCAGCAGTGATGGCAGGGCTACTATCACTGAAGCTTTCTTT	TRBV2	TRBJ1-1	.	few
CASSMSPGQGAYGYTF	TGTGCCAGTAGTATGAGTCCGGGACAGGGGGCCTATGGCTACACCTTC	TRBV19	TRBJ1-2	TRBD1	.
CASIGGGQGANEQFF	TGTGCCAGCATAGGGGGGGGACAGGGGGCAAATGAGCAGTTCTTC	TRBV6-5	TRBJ2-1	TRBD1	.
CASSPVASRSGANVLTF	TGTGCCAGCTCACCGGTAGCCTCCCGCTCTGGGGCCAACGTCCTGACTTTC	TRBV18	TRBJ2-6	.	.
CSVDMTGSGNTIYF	TGCAGCGTTGATATGACAGGGAGTGGAAACACCATATATTTT	TRBV29-1	TRBJ1-3	TRBD1	.
CASGLDGAYEQYF	TGTGCTAGTGGTCTGGACGGGGCCTACGAGCAGTACTTC	TRBV12-5	TRBJ2-7	.	.
CSSSLGGTVTGNTIYF	TGTTCCAGCAGCTTAGGCGGGACTGTGACTGGAAACACCATATATTTT	TRBV7-9	TRBJ1-3	.	.
CASSQGQGNTIYF	TGTGCCAGCAGCCAGGGACAGGGAAACACCATATATTTT	TRBV7-3	TRBJ1-3	TRBD1	.
CASSQDPRGSSYNEQFF	TGCGCCAGCAGCCAAGATCCGAGGGGGAGCTCCTACAATGAGCAGTTCTTC	TRBV4-3	TRBJ2-1	.	few
CASSFGDYYGYTF	TGTGCCAGCAGCTTCGGGGACTACTATGGCTACACCTTC	TRBV7-9	TRBJ1-2	.	.